These T cell receptor beta chains were read from a single sample in a study of spatial heterogeneity in lung cancer. TCRdb ran MiXCR on the 5' RACE reads and lists one entry per CDR3 protein. In the table there are 60,000 to 85,000 distinct CDR3 sequences, about 8.2% of which are singletons. This material consisted of PBMCs, taken at follow-up. All receptors derive from a female donor with early-stage non-small cell lung cancer. Both conserved end residues are part of each CDR3. D genes are given only for firm matches. Clone size is shown for a subset of rows, as once, few, many or a class of expanded clone.

D gene	clone size	J gene	V gene	CDR3 DNA	CDR3 protein
TRBD1	many	TRBJ2-2	TRBV12-3/TRBV12-4	TGTGCCAGCAGCCGAGGGGGGACAGGGAACACCGGGGAGCTGTTTTTT	CASSRGGTGNTGELFF
NA	many	TRBJ1-1	TRBV29-1	TGCAGCGCTTGTGTCTCGAACACTGAAGCTTTCTTT	CSACVSNTEAFF
NA	NA	TRBJ2-3	TRBV29-1	TGCAGCGTTGTAAGGGTTAGCACAGATACGCAGTATTTT	CSVVRVSTDTQYF
NA	many	TRBJ2-7	TRBV27	TGTGCCAGCAGGGGGCTGTTGGGGCAGTACTTC	CASRGLLGQYF
TRBD2	many	TRBJ2-5	TRBV18	TGTGCCAGCTCATCGGGACTAGCGGGAGAGACCCAGTACTTC	CASSSGLAGETQYF
TRBD2	few	TRBJ2-1	TRBV7-9	TGTGCCAGCAGCTTAGTTGCGGGAGAGTACAATGAGCAGTTCTTC	CASSLVAGEYNEQFF
NA	NA	TRBJ2-1	TRBV2	TGTGCCAGCAGTGAACTAAGCTCCTCCTACAATGAGCAGTTCTTC	CASSELSSSYNEQFF
TRBD1	few	TRBJ2-3	TRBV28	TGTGCCAGCAGTTCCCCCGCGACAGGGAAAGGGGCAGATACGCAGTATTTT	CASSSPATGKGADTQYF
TRBD1	many	TRBJ1-1	TRBV3-1	TGTGCCAGCAGCCGGACCGGGACAGGAAACACTGAAGCTTTCTTT	CASSRTGTGNTEAFF
TRBD1	many	TRBJ2-5	TRBV5-1	TGCGCCAGCAGCGCACCCTACAGGGGGCGGTCAACAAAGGAGACCCAGTACTTC	CASSAPYRGRSTKETQYF
NA	many	TRBJ2-3	TRBV18	TGTGCCAGCTCACCATGGCGGCGCACAGATACGCAGTATTTT	CASSPWRRTDTQYF
NA	many	TRBJ2-7	TRBV28	TGTGCCAGCAGTTTATTCCCCCAGGAGAACTACGAGCAGTACTTC	CASSLFPQENYEQYF
NA	few	TRBJ2-7	TRBV2	TGTGCCAGCGGCGAGCTAGCGACCTCCTACGAGCAGTACTTC	CASGELATSYEQYF
TRBD1	few	TRBJ2-7	TRBV10-3	TGTGCCATCAGTGAGTCGGGGACAGGATCCTACGAGCAGTACTTC	CAISESGTGSYEQYF
NA	many	TRBJ2-6	TRBV18	TGTGCCAGCTCACCCCCGGATTCTGGGGCCAACGTCCTGACTTTC	CASSPPDSGANVLTF
NA	NA	TRBJ2-1	TRBV20-1	TGCAGTGCCGAGGGAGGTACCTACAATGAGCAGTTCTTC	CSAEGGTYNEQFF
NA	many	TRBJ2-1	TRBV7-9	TGTGCCAGCAGCCCGAAGGGCGATGAGCAGTTCTTC	CASSPKGDEQFF
NA	NA	TRBJ2-7	TRBV20-1	TGCAGTGCTAGCACAGAACGCTACGAGCAGTACTTC	CSASTERYEQYF
TRBD2	many	TRBJ2-1	TRBV2	TGTGCCAGCAGTTATTCAGGACTAGCGGACAATGAGCAGTTCTTC	CASSYSGLADNEQFF
TRBD2	many	TRBJ2-5	TRBV7-9	TGTGCCGCACTCCCTAGCGGCGGGGAGACCCAGTACTTC	CAALPSGGETQYF
TRBD2	NA	TRBJ2-7	TRBV30	TGTGCCTGGAAAACTAGCGGGAGCTCCTACGAGCAGTACTTC	CAWKTSGSSYEQYF
NA	many	TRBJ2-2	TRBV2	TGTGCGAGCAGAGAATCTATCGGGACCGGGGAGCTGTTTTTT	CASRESIGTGELFF
NA	NA	TRBJ2-7	TRBV7-8	TGTGCCAGCAGCTTAGGGGTTCCAGCGAACTACGAGCAGTACTTC	CASSLGVPANYEQYF
NA	many	TRBJ1-5	TRBV27	TGTGCCAGCAGTAATACAGGGCTACAGCCCCAGCATTTT	CASSNTGLQPQHF
NA	many	TRBJ2-7	TRBV25-1	TGTGCCAGCAGTGAAATAGCCCACTACGAGCAGTACTTC	CASSEIAHYEQYF
TRBD1	many	TRBJ1-4	TRBV4-1	TGCGCCAGCAGCCAGACCGGGACAGCTTGGGAAAAACTGTTTTTT	CASSQTGTAWEKLFF
NA	many	TRBJ2-7	TRBV4-1	TGCGCCAGCAGCAAAGGCGAGTCGGTCAGGCGAGCCTACGAGCAGTACTTC	CASSKGESVRRAYEQYF
TRBD1	many	TRBJ2-1	TRBV10-2	TGCGCCAGCAGTGAGACGGGACAGTCGAGAGTGACTGGCAATGAGCAGTTCTTC	CASSETGQSRVTGNEQFF
NA	many	TRBJ2-7	TRBV7-6	TGTGCCAGCAGCTTGTCAACGGGAACAACCTACGAGCAGTACTTC	CASSLSTGTTYEQYF
TRBD1	NA	TRBJ1-1	TRBV20-1	TGCAGTGCTAGAAGACAGGGCGGGACTGAAGCTTTCTTT	CSARRQGGTEAFF
NA	many	TRBJ2-1	TRBV6-5	TGTGCCAGCAGTTACTACGGGACACAAGGGAGTAAGCAGTTCTTC	CASSYYGTQGSKQFF
TRBD2	NA	TRBJ2-5	TRBV2	TGTGCCAGCAGGGGAGCTTACTGGACTAGCGGAGAAGAGACCCAGTACTTC	CASRGAYWTSGEETQYF
NA	NA	TRBJ1-2	TRBV11-2	TGTGCCAGCAGCTCTCAGGGTGCACTCTATGGCTACACCTTC	CASSSQGALYGYTF
NA	NA	TRBJ1-1	TRBV14	TGTGCCAGCAGCCAATCTGGTCAGACTAAAGAAGCTTTCTTT	CASSQSGQTKEAFF
TRBD2	few	TRBJ2-3	TRBV20-1	TGCAGTGCCAGTAGTGTTGGTAGCGGGAGGATTTTGGGGGGCACAGATACGCAGTATTTT	CSASSVGSGRILGGTDTQYF
NA	few	TRBJ2-1	TRBV5-1	TGCGCCAGCAGCCCCCGGGGCCTTCCCTACAATGAGCAGTTCTTC	CASSPRGLPYNEQFF
NA	many	TRBJ1-5	TRBV24-1	TGTGCCACCAGTGATTACGCCCGTGAGCAGCCCCAGCATTTT	CATSDYAREQPQHF
NA	NA	TRBJ1-5	TRBV3-1	TGTGCCAGCAGCCAAGACGGCTTGAATCAGCCCCAGCATTTT	CASSQDGLNQPQHF
TRBD2	many	TRBJ2-7	TRBV28	TGTGCCAGCAGTTCCCGGACTAGCGGGAGTACAAAAACGGGCAACTACGAGCAGTACTTC	CASSSRTSGSTKTGNYEQYF
NA	many	TRBJ1-2	TRBV28	TGTGCCAGCAGTTTGCCGGACGCCATCGGGTATGGCTACACCTTC	CASSLPDAIGYGYTF
NA	few	TRBJ2-2	TRBV29-1	TGCAGCGTGAGATGGGGGGCGCACACCGGGGAGCTGTTTTTT	CSVRWGAHTGELFF
NA	many	TRBJ1-4	TRBV11-2	TGTGCCAGCAGCTTAACCTACGAAAAACTGTTTTTT	CASSLTYEKLFF
NA	many	TRBJ2-1	TRBV3-1	TGTGCCAGCACCTCGAGGCGGAAGGGCAATGAGCAGTTCTTC	CASTSRRKGNEQFF
NA	many	TRBJ1-2	TRBV28	TGTGCCAGCTCTGTTTTACAGGGAGGGGGCTACACCTTC	CASSVLQGGGYTF
NA	many	TRBJ2-7	TRBV28	TGTGCCAGCCGGGGGCGGGCGCTAACCTACGAGCAGTACTTC	CASRGRALTYEQYF
NA	few	TRBJ1-2	TRBV19	TGTGCCAGTAGTATAGAGTTACAGGCCCGGCTCCTAGACTATGGCTACACCTTC	CASSIELQARLLDYGYTF
NA	many	TRBJ1-5	TRBV6-1	TGTGCCAGCTTCTCGGACCTCAATCAGCCCCAGCATTTT	CASFSDLNQPQHF
NA	NA	TRBJ1-5	TRBV6-6	TGTGCCAGCAGTTATACGCCTCATAGCAATCAGCCCCAGCATTTT	CASSYTPHSNQPQHF
NA	few	TRBJ2-6	TRBV12-3/TRBV12-4	TGTGCCAGCACTACTAACTCTGGGGCCAACGTCCTGACTTTC	CASTTNSGANVLTF
TRBD2	medium-sized	TRBJ2-5	TRBV28	TGTGCCAGCAGTTTCGGGAGGCGGAATGGAGAGACCCAGTACTTC	CASSFGRRNGETQYF
TRBD1	many	TRBJ2-3	TRBV7-3	TGTGCCAGCAGCCCAGACAGGGGGCATACGCAGTATTTT	CASSPDRGHTQYF
NA	many	TRBJ2-2	TRBV28	TGTGCCAGCAGTGCAGACTACACCGGGGAGCTGTTTTTT	CASSADYTGELFF
TRBD2	many	TRBJ2-2	TRBV5-1	TGCGCCAGCATGTTGGTTGCGGGAGAGGGGACCGGGGAGCTGTTTTTT	CASMLVAGEGTGELFF
NA	many	TRBJ2-5	TRBV5-4	TGTGCCAGCAGCGAAGGACTAGCAGGGGGGACCCAGTACTTC	CASSEGLAGGTQYF
TRBD1	many	TRBJ1-6	TRBV5-4	TGTGCCAGCAGCCCAGGACAGGGGGCGACTTTTTCACCCCTCCACTTT	CASSPGQGATFSPLHF